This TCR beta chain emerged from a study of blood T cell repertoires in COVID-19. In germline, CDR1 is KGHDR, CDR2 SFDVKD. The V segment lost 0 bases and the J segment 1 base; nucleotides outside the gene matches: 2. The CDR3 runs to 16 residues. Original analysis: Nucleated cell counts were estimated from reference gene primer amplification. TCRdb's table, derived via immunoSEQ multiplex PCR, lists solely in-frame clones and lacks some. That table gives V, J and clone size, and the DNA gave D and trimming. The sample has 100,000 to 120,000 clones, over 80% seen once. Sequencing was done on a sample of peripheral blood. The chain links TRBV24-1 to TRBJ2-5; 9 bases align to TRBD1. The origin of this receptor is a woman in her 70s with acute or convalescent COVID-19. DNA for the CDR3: TGTGCCACCAGTGATTTGACAGGGGGCGTCCAAGAGACCCAGTACTTC. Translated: CATSDLTGGVQETQYF.